This T cell receptor beta chain is from a study of OX40 agonist ivuxolimab in advanced cancers. Study context: Three patients, one with hepatocellular carcinoma and two with cutaneous melanoma, responded partially.

Here immunoSEQ multiplex PCR was the method, and the copy in TCRdb shows in-frame clones only, minus some. The profile shows roughly 75,000 clones, 85% to 95% of them singletons. This clone was seen once. Its antigen is unknown. The CDR3 is made up of 14 amino acids. CDR1 and CDR2 (germline): MDHEN, SYDVKM. Trimming took 2 bases from V and 0 from J, leaving 7 bases between them. Patients who had autoimmune disease history or got systemic immunosuppression were left out. Sampling times: baseline, cycle 4 day 1, cycle 7 day 1. Study outcomes and limitations: The study found that CD8+ T cells averaged more expanded clones than CD4+.

The input for sequencing was CD4+ or CD8+ T cells sorted from blood, taken in a trial of the OX40 agonist ivuxolimab. This TCR derives from an adult with an advanced solid tumor such as melanoma, head and neck, liver or kidney cancer. The V call is TRBV28, the J call TRBJ1-2; D uncertain. The CDR3: CASSLTASNYGYTF. The CDR3 coding sequence is TGTGCCAGCAGTTTAACAGCATCTAACTATGGCTACACCTTC.